What follows are 32 T cell receptor beta chains derived from one specimen sequenced in a study of OX40 agonist ivuxolimab in advanced cancers. Clones were read by immunoSEQ multiplex PCR, and TCRdb kept only the in-frame ones, dropping some. The sample shows nearly 110,000 clones, over 75% of them seen only once. Sequences were derived from CD4+ or CD8+ T cells sorted from blood, sampled in a trial of the OX40 agonist ivuxolimab. The receptors were sampled from an adult with an advanced solid tumor such as melanoma, head and neck, liver or kidney cancer.

The V call is TRBV7-2, the J call TRBJ2-7, with D maybe TRBD2 (7 bases). With 2 bases removed from V and 12 bases from J, the gap between germline ends came to 14 bases. The CDR3 covers 12 residues. Germline CDR1 SGHTA, CDR2 FQGNSA. CDR3 loop: CASSLPAGASYF. The CDR3 nucleotides are TGTGCCAGCAGCTTACCCGCGGGGGCTTCGTACTTC.

CDR3 DNA: TGTGCCAGCAGTAAAAAGGCTTCCAGGGGGTACTATGGCTACACCTTC. Translated: CASSKKASRGYYGYTF. The chain links TRBV2 to TRBJ1-2; 7 nucleotides align to TRBD1. CDR1 and CDR2 from the germline V gene are SNHLY and FYNNEI. The length of the CDR3 is 16 residues. The ends lost 5 bases at V and 3 bases at J; junction bases unmatched: 12.

This clone was counted only a few times. The chain employs TRBV5-1 and TRBJ2-7, with D tentatively TRBD1 (5 bases). V was cut by 4 bases and J by 0 bases, with 11 bases left in between. CDR3 length: 14 amino acids. Germline CDR1 reads SGHRS; CDR2 reads YFSETQ. The CDR3 sequence is CASSAQVTSYEQYF. The CDR3 bases are TGCGCCAGCAGCGCACAGGTTACCTCCTACGAGCAGTACTTC.

In nucleotides, the CDR3 is TGTGCCAGCAGTTTATTTACCGCGGGAGATACGCAGTATTTT. This gives the protein CASSLFTAGDTQYF. The genes are TRBV27 and TRBJ2-3; a weak D match, TRBD2 (5 bases). The CDR3 extends over 14 amino acids. Germline V gene lookup returns CDR1 MNHEY and CDR2 SMNVEV (reference sequence). V was shortened by 1 base and J by 5 bases, with 10 bases between the two germline ends.

DNA for the CDR3: TGCGCCAGCAGCCAAGATTTTGGACAGAACAATCAGCCCCAGCATTTT. Its translation: CASSQDFGQNNQPQHF. The genes are TRBV4-3 and TRBJ1-5, with D perhaps matching TRBD1 (6 bases). CDR1 LGHNA and CDR2 YSLEER come from the germline V gene. V dropped 0 bases and J dropped 3 bases, with 12 bases sitting between them. This CDR3 is built from 16 residues.

The chain carries TRBV28 and TRBJ1-4; 8 bases line up with TRBD1. The germline CDR1 and CDR2 sequences are MDHEN and SYDVKM. The CDR3 length is 14 residues. V lost 7 bases to trimming and J lost 7 bases; unmatched junction nucleotides: 8. The CDR3 here is CASTSGQGLEKLFF. DNA of the CDR3: TGTGCCAGCACCTCAGGACAGGGCCTTGAAAAACTGTTTTTT.

This chain links TRBV11-2 with TRBJ2-7; D is ambiguous. This CDR3 is built from 14 residues. The V end lost 0 bases, the J end lost 0 bases, and 6 bases lay between the germline ends. Germline CDR1 reads SGHAT; CDR2 reads FQNNGV. In DNA, the CDR3 is TGTGCCAGCAGCTTAGACAGCTCCTCCTACGAGCAGTACTTC. This gives the protein CASSLDSSSYEQYF. The complete variable domain, with remaining parts taken from reference TRBV11-2 and TRBJ2-7, reads EAGVAQSPRYKIIEKRQSVAFWCNPISGHATLYWYQQILGQGPKLLIQFQNNGVVDDSQLPKDRFSAERLKGVDSTLKIQPAKLEDSAVYLCASSLDSSSYEQYFGPGTRLTVT.

In its sample, this clone was seen once. The chain recombines TRBV6-6 with TRBJ2-7; unclear D gene. CDR3 size: 15 residues. V dropped 0 bases and J dropped 2 bases, with 11 bases sitting between them. Germline-derived CDR1 and CDR2 are MNHNY and SVGAGI (reference sequence). The DNA for the CDR3 is TGTGCCAGCAGTTACTCGAGCACCGCAGCCTACGAGCAGTACTTC. Its translation: CASSYSSTAAYEQYF.

The chain is built from TRBV28 and TRBJ1-1; maybe TRBD1 (5 bases). Trimming stripped 2 bases from V and 2 bases from J, with 15 bases between. Per the germline V gene, CDR1 is MDHEN and CDR2 is SYDVKM. CDR3 length: 16 amino acids. The CDR3 nucleotides are TGTGCCAGCAGTTTAATGGGAACAGGCGGCAACACTGAAGCTTTCTTT. This translates into CASSLMGTGGNTEAFF.

This chain links TRBV11-2 with TRBJ2-5; 7 bases are a match to TRBD1. Germline values: CDR1 SGHAT, CDR2 FQNNGV. V was pared by 1 base and J by 5 bases, with 4 bases of the junction left unmatched. CDR3 size: 14 residues. CDR3: CASSLGDSRETQYF. CDR3 nucleotides: TGTGCCAGCAGCTTAGGGGACAGTAGGGAGACCCAGTACTTC.

The genes are TRBV25-1 and TRBJ1-1; 9 bases line up with TRBD1. This CDR3 spans 17 amino acids. Germline lookup yields CDR1 MGHDK and CDR2 SYGVNS. Unmatched junction bases numbered 19, after V lost 11 bases and J lost 3 bases. The CDR3 spells CACQRTGATLRDTEAFF. In DNA form, the CDR3 reads TGTGCCTGCCAGAGGACAGGGGCTACATTAAGGGACACTGAAGCTTTCTTT.

CDR3 DNA: TGTGCCAGCAGCCAACAGGTCAACACTGAAGCTTTCTTT. Protein sequence: CASSQQVNTEAFF. V and J are TRBV7-2 and TRBJ1-1, with D possibly being TRBD1 (5 bases). Germline V gene lookup returns CDR1 SGHTA and CDR2 FQGNSA. V was clipped by 5 bases and J by 2 bases, with 9 bases between them. The CDR3 loop spans 13 amino acids.

The chain is built from TRBV6-6 and TRBJ1-5, with D unclear. With 6 bases removed from V and 6 bases from J, the gap between germline ends came to 15 bases. The V gene's germline CDR1 is MNHNY and CDR2 SVGAGI (reference sequence). The CDR3 loop spans 14 amino acids. CDR3 DNA sequence: TGTGCCAGCAGGGGTCAAGGGTTCTCTCAGCCCCAGCATTTT. As protein: CASRGQGFSQPQHF.

The rearrangement uses TRBV7-8 and TRBJ2-2; maybe TRBD2 (6 bases). The length of the CDR3 is 16 residues. Germline CDR1 SGHVS, CDR2 FQNEAQ. The germline V and J ends were trimmed by 0 bases and 6 bases, with 14 bases remaining between them. This CDR3 is CASSLARPGLSGELFF. CDR3 nucleotides: TGTGCCAGCAGCTTAGCGCGCCCGGGACTCTCCGGGGAGCTGTTTTTT.

The rearrangement uses TRBV6-1 and TRBJ1-3, with a tentative D call TRBD1 (5 bases). Germline V gene data show CDR1 as MNHNS and CDR2 as SASEGT. V gave up 0 bases and J gave up 2 bases, with 11 bases separating them. The CDR3 is 16 amino acids. The CDR3 region is CASSEAGGVPGNTIYF. As DNA, the CDR3 is TGTGCCAGCAGTGAAGCGGGGGGGGTCCCTGGAAACACCATATATTTT.

The chain uses TRBV29-1 and TRBJ2-7; D is uncertain. The CDR3 is 11 residues long. With 4 bases removed from V and 6 bases from J, the gap between germline ends came to 10 bases. CDR1 and CDR2 (germline): SQVTM, ANQGSEA. The DNA for the CDR3 is TGCAGCGTTGTTAGCCTCGGCGAGCAGTACTTC. This gives the protein CSVVSLGEQYF.

The genes are TRBV7-2 and TRBJ2-7, with TRBD2 matching over 7 bases. The CDR3 is 13 amino acids. Germline CDR1 and CDR2: SGHTA and FQGNSA. J was trimmed by 4 bases and V by 7 bases; bases with no gene match: 7. The DNA of the CDR3 is TGTGCCAGCACCCCCCCCGGGGGGTACGAGCAGTACTTC. Encoded protein: CASTPPGGYEQYF.

The chain is built from TRBV5-1 and TRBJ2-6, with D possibly TRBD1 on 5 matching bases. Trimming cost V 0 bases and J 4 bases, with 14 bases left between them. The CDR3 contains 17 residues. Germline V CDR1 and CDR2: SGHRS, YFSETQ. As DNA, the CDR3 is TGCGCCAGCAGCTTGGGTCAACAGGCGCTGGGGGCCAACGTCCTGACTTTC. This codes for CASSLGQQALGANVLTF. The variable domain in full, with the rest retrieved from reference TRBV5-1 and TRBJ2-6, is KAGVTQTPRYLIKTRGQQVTLSCSPISGHRSVSWYQQTPGQGLQFLFEYFSETQRNKGNFPGRFSGRQFSNSRSEMNVSTLELGDSALYLCASSLGQQALGANVLTFGAGSRLTVL.

The chain combines TRBV11-2 with TRBJ1-2, with 7 bases fitting TRBD1. J was trimmed by 3 bases and V by 5 bases; bases with no gene match: 3. The germline V gene encodes CDR1 SGHAT and CDR2 FQNNGV. This CDR3 region has 13 residues. In nucleotides, the CDR3 is TGTGCCAGCAGCCGGACAGGCCACTATGGCTACACCTTC. This sequence encodes CASSRTGHYGYTF.

The chain joins TRBV2 to TRBJ1-4, with 7 bases matching TRBD1. This CDR3 has 14 residues. Unmatched junction bases numbered 11, after V lost 8 bases and J lost 8 bases. Germline lookup yields CDR1 SNHLY and CDR2 FYNNEI. The CDR3 DNA reads TGTGCCAGCTCCTCACAGGGGACGGGCGAAAAACTGTTTTTT. Its translation is CASSSQGTGEKLFF.

This clone has just a few counts. The V and J genes are TRBV5-6 and TRBJ2-1; perhaps TRBD2 as D (7 bases). CDR1 is SGHDT and CDR2 is YYEEEE in the germline V gene. CDR3 length: 16 amino acids. The V and J ends lost 6 bases and 0 bases respectively, with 16 bases between them. CDR3 region: CASTEGGGVSYNEQFF. The CDR3 DNA sequence: TGTGCCAGCACCGAAGGCGGGGGCGTCTCCTACAATGAGCAGTTCTTC.

The chain combines TRBV7-6 with TRBJ2-1; 10 nucleotides align to TRBD2. Unmatched junction bases numbered 2, after V lost 3 bases and J lost 12 bases. This CDR3 is 12 amino acids long. From germline, CDR1 is SGHVS and CDR2 FNYEAQ. This CDR3 is CASSFLAGGQFF. For the CDR3, the DNA is TGTGCCAGCAGCTTCTTAGCGGGGGGGCAGTTCTTC.

The genes are TRBV28 and TRBJ2-1; perhaps TRBD1 as D (6 bases). This CDR3 is built from 17 residues. V was cut by 4 bases and J by 8 bases, with 24 bases left in between. Germline V gene sequence: CDR1 MDHEN, CDR2 SYDVKM. CDR3 in amino acids: CASSSPGSPGQGDEQFF. For the CDR3, the DNA is TGTGCCAGCAGTTCTCCGGGTAGTCCGGGACAAGGCGATGAGCAGTTCTTC.

V usage is TRBV28 and J usage is TRBJ1-5, with D uncertain. Trimming cost V 8 bases and J 1 base, with 6 bases left between them. Germline CDR1 MDHEN, CDR2 SYDVKM. The CDR3 length is 12 residues. The CDR3 loop is CASLGSNQPQHF. Written as DNA, the CDR3 is TGTGCCAGCCTAGGGAGCAATCAGCCCCAGCATTTT.

This clone appeared once. This rearrangement joins TRBV7-2 to TRBJ2-5, with 9 bases lining up with TRBD2. The CDR3 spans 16 residues. Losses at the gene ends were 2 bases for V and 5 bases for J; bases not matched to a gene: 9. CDR1 and CDR2 from the germline V gene are SGHTA and FQGNSA. The CDR3 loop is CASSLWASGVGETQYF. The CDR3, as DNA: TGTGCCAGCAGCTTATGGGCTAGCGGGGTTGGGGAGACCCAGTACTTC.

The chain recombines TRBV29-1 with TRBJ2-2; D unclear. CDR1 and CDR2 (germline): SQVTM, ANQGSEA. Trimming removed 4 bases from V and 2 bases from J, with 14 bases in between. This CDR3 is built from 15 residues. The chain's CDR3 is CSVGKTAVNTGELFF. CDR3 DNA sequence: TGCAGCGTTGGGAAGACGGCGGTAAACACCGGGGAGCTGTTTTTT.

The rearrangement uses TRBV7-2 and TRBJ2-2; 10 bases align to TRBD2. The CDR3 spans 18 residues. V trimming: 1 base; J trimming: 4 bases; junction bases outside the gene matches: 9. Germline V CDR1 and CDR2: SGHTA, FQGNSA. The CDR3 region is CASSLGGAGGLGTGELFF. The CDR3 DNA follows: TGTGCCAGCAGCTTAGGTGGAGCGGGGGGGCTTGGCACCGGGGAGCTGTTTTTT.

The chain couples TRBV5-5 to TRBJ1-2; 11 bases align to TRBD1. Trimming cost V 2 bases and J 4 bases; bases outside gene matches: 1. This CDR3 is 14 amino acids long. CDR1 is SGHKS, CDR2 YYEKEE, per germline (reference sequence). The CDR3, as DNA: TGTGCCAGCAGCTTAGGGACAGGGGGCTATGGCTACACCTTC. Its translation: CASSLGTGGYGYTF.

J is TRBJ2-3 and V is TRBV14; D not resolved. Trimming left V 1 base short and J 4 bases short, with 9 bases between. The germline V gene has CDR1 SGHDN and CDR2 FVKESK. The CDR3 sequence is 14 residues long. CDR3 loop: CASSQVSRPDTQYF. CDR3 nucleotides: TGTGCCAGCAGCCAAGTGTCCCGACCAGATACGCAGTATTTT.

This clone has only one observation. The CDR3: CSVGVSSTDTQYF. The CDR3 DNA reads as TGCAGCGTTGGGGTCAGTTCAACAGATACGCAGTATTTT. The chain links TRBV29-1 to TRBJ2-3; no clear D gene. This CDR3 comprises 13 residues. Germline CDR1 SQVTM, CDR2 ANQGSEA. V lost 4 bases, J lost 3 bases, and 11 bases lay in between.

The genes are TRBV2 and TRBJ1-4, with 9 nucleotides matching TRBD1. Germline V gene sequence: CDR1 SNHLY, CDR2 FYNNEI. There are 13 residues in the CDR3. J lost 8 bases, V lost 9 bases, and 7 bases had no gene match. CDR3 residues: CASDRDRDEKLFF. CDR3 bases: TGTGCCAGTGACCGGGACAGGGACGAAAAACTGTTTTTT.

The rearrangement joins TRBV6-5 to TRBJ2-2; 7 bases are a match to TRBD1. Germline V gene sequence: CDR1 MNHEY, CDR2 SVGAGI. V lost 4 bases, J lost 2 bases, and 4 bases stayed unmatched. The length of the CDR3 is 15 residues. The CDR3: CASSSRDSNTGELFF. CDR3 DNA: TGTGCCAGCAGTTCTAGGGACAGTAACACCGGGGAGCTGTTTTTT.